The sequence of this T cell receptor beta chain was determined in a study of blood T cell repertoires in COVID-19. The overall study: Italy, Spain and the United States were the sources of the convalescent and acute COVID-19 samples. T cells, B-cell-depleted T cells, or PBMCs provided the cDNA or gDNA that served as material.

V dropped 8 bases and J dropped 4 bases, with 12 bases sitting between them. The CDR3 contains 12 residues. This clone was seen ten or more times. Per the authors' pipeline: The authors estimated nucleated cell counts from reference gene primer amplification. Some clones are missing from TCRdb's copy, which holds only in-frame ones; the method was immunoSEQ multiplex PCR. V and J calls and clone size are given by that table; D and trimming were obtained from the DNA. The sample contains 150,000 or so clones, approximately 80% of which appear only once. The Seattle patients joined while their infection was active and were tracked longitudinally afterward.

The sample taken for sequencing was peripheral blood. The chain links TRBV12-3 or TRBV12-4 to TRBJ2-7, with D possibly TRBD1 on 5 matching bases. This sequence originates from a woman aged 55-70 years with COVID-19, enrolled during active disease. The CDR3, as DNA: TGTGCCAGCGGCCAAGGGGTATACGAGCAGTACTTC. Amino acids: CASGQGVYEQYF.